A single sample is the source of the 8 T cell receptor beta chains below, sequenced in a study of cytomegalovirus exposure and HLA in healthy donors. Vbeta (60) and Jbeta (13) primers were used in the PCR. Sequencing was performed with immunoSEQ multiplex PCR; in TCRdb, only in-frame clones are kept and a portion is missing. The sample lists some 150,000 clones; around 68% were seen once. The sequencing input was PBMCs. These receptor sequences come from a man under 40 in good health and CMV-seronegative.

The chain couples TRBV11-2 to TRBJ2-7, with TRBD1 matching over 7 bases. This CDR3 is built from 12 residues. V was pared by 4 bases and J by 4 bases, with 1 base of the junction left unmatched. Looked up from germline, CDR1 is SGHAT and CDR2 is FQNNGV. CDR3 DNA sequence: TGTGCCAGCAGCTCGACAGGGTACGAGCAGTACTTC. This encodes CASSSTGYEQYF. The complete variable domain, with remaining parts taken from reference TRBV11-2 and TRBJ2-7, reads EAGVAQSPRYKIIEKRQSVAFWCNPISGHATLYWYQQILGQGPKLLIQFQNNGVVDDSQLPKDRFSAERLKGVDSTLKIQPAKLEDSAVYLCASSSTGYEQYFGPGTRLTVT.

The V call is TRBV7-9, the J call TRBJ2-1; 10 bases agree with TRBD2. Germline V lookup: CDR1 SEHNR, CDR2 FQNEAQ (reference sequence). The trim removed 5 bases at V and 4 bases at J, leaving 5 bases unmatched. There are 15 residues in the CDR3. The CDR3 DNA reads TGTGCCAGCAGCCCTCTGACTAGCGGGTACAATGAGCAGTTCTTC. This translates into CASSPLTSGYNEQFF. Full variable domain (outside the CDR3, taken from reference TRBV7-9 and TRBJ2-1): DTGVSQNPRHKITKRGQNVTFRCDPISEHNRLYWYRQTLGQGPEFLTYFQNEAQLEKSRLLSDRFSAERPKGSFSTLEIQRTEQGDSAMYLCASSPLTSGYNEQFFGPGTRLTVL.

The chain recombines TRBV2 with TRBJ2-7; no clear D gene. Germline V gene lookup returns CDR1 SNHLY and CDR2 FYNNEI. V lost 6 bases to trimming and J lost 5 bases, with 17 bases between them. This CDR3 comprises 14 residues. The CDR3 sequence is CASRLRSDPHEQYF. The CDR3 bases are TGTGCCAGCAGACTGAGGTCTGATCCCCACGAGCAGTACTTC.

The CDR3 bases are TGTGCCAGCAGCTCAAATACGGGGAACACTGAAGCTTTCTTT. Encoded protein: CASSSNTGNTEAFF. This chain uses TRBV7-8 with TRBJ1-1; D is uncertain. From germline, CDR1 is SGHVS and CDR2 FQNEAQ. V shed 4 bases and J shed 1 base, with 10 bases lying between them. The CDR3 sequence is 14 residues long.

CDR3 residues: CASSLGWPVNTEAFF. The CDR3 bases are TGTGCCAGCAGCTTGGGGTGGCCAGTGAACACTGAAGCTTTCTTT. The chain carries TRBV5-6 and TRBJ1-1; D unclear. The CDR3 is made up of 15 amino acids. Germline CDR1 reads SGHDT; CDR2 reads YYEEEE. The V end lost 0 bases, the J end lost 0 bases, and 9 bases lay between the germline ends. The full variable domain, its missing parts supplied by reference TRBV5-6 and TRBJ1-1, is DAGVTQSPTHLIKTRGQQVTLRCSPKSGHDTVSWYQQALGQGPQFIFQYYEEEERQRGNFPDRFSGHQFPNYSSELNVNALLLGDSALYLCASSLGWPVNTEAFFGQGTRLTVV.

J is TRBJ2-1 and V is TRBV7-9; 7 nucleotides agree with TRBD1. V lost 6 bases and J lost 9; bases outside the gene matches: 14. CDR3 size: 15 residues. The germline gives CDR1 SEHNR, CDR2 FQNEAQ (reference sequence). CDR3 bases: TGTGCCAGCAGTATATCGGGTAGGGGGCAGGGTGAGCAGTTCTTC. Protein sequence: CASSISGRGQGEQFF.

The V call is TRBV5-1, the J call TRBJ2-5; D may be TRBD2 (5 bases). This CDR3 is built from 16 residues. Trimming pared 4 bases from V and 0 bases from J, leaving 16 bases between. Per germline, CDR1 SGHRS and CDR2 YFSETQ. The CDR3 coding sequence is TGCGCCAGCAGCACCGGACTGGATGAGTACCAAGAGACCCAGTACTTC. This gives the protein CASSTGLDEYQETQYF.

V gene TRBV6-6 combines with J gene TRBJ2-1; TRBD2 matches 12 bases. Trimming at V came to 7 bases and at J to 2 bases, leaving 3 bases not matched to a gene. The CDR3 is made up of 15 amino acids. CDR1 is MNHNY and CDR2 is SVGAGI in the germline V gene (reference sequence). In nucleotides, the CDR3 is TGTGCCAGCAATCCTAGCGGGGGGGCCTACAATGAGCAGTTCTTC. It is translated as CASNPSGGAYNEQFF.